Listed here are 31 T cell receptor beta chains from one sample, sequenced in a study of blood T cell repertoires in COVID-19. Here immunoSEQ multiplex PCR was the method, and the copy in TCRdb shows in-frame clones only, minus some. The sample lists 130,000 or so clones, around 85% seen once, with around 16% in the top ten. Specimen: peripheral blood. The receptors come from a woman aged 45-65 years who had recovered from COVID-19.

V usage is TRBV11-3 and J usage is TRBJ1-1; 9 positions match TRBD1. The CDR3 contains 16 residues. Trimming took 0 bases from V and 4 from J; bases not matched to a gene: 6. The germline CDR1 and CDR2 sequences are SGHNT and YENEEA. The CDR3: CASSLESWDRVTEAFF. The CDR3 nucleotides read TGTGCCAGCAGCTTAGAATCATGGGACAGGGTCACTGAAGCTTTCTTT.

This clone has at least ten counts. J is TRBJ2-1 and V is TRBV12-5; 12 bases align to TRBD2. This CDR3 has 16 residues. Germline assignment: CDR1 LGHNT and CDR2 FRNRAP. The V and J ends lost 2 bases and 10 bases, in that order; junction bases with no gene match: 9. The CDR3 DNA reads TGTGCTAGTGGTTTGCCCGGGACTAGCGGGTCAGGAGAGCAGTTCTTC. Translation gives CASGLPGTSGSGEQFF.

The chain combines TRBV6-1 with TRBJ1-6; possibly TRBD1 for D (6 bases). This CDR3 has 18 amino acids. Germline assignment: CDR1 MNHNS and CDR2 SASEGT. Between the trimmed V and J ends, which lost 0 bases and 0 bases, there was a span of 12 bases. The CDR3 loop reads CASSEAQGMGSYNSPLHF. CDR3 DNA sequence: TGTGCCAGCAGTGAAGCGCAGGGGATGGGCTCCTATAATTCACCCCTCCACTTT.

The V gene is TRBV5-1, the J gene TRBJ1-2, with 7 bases lining up with TRBD1. The germline V gene has CDR1 SGHRS and CDR2 YFSETQ. V lost 0 bases, J lost 4 bases, and 6 bases stayed unmatched. The CDR3 has 15 residues. Here the CDR3 DNA reads TGCGCCAGCAGCTTGGCCGGGACAGCGACCTATGGCTACACCTTC. It codes for CASSLAGTATYGYTF. Using reference TRBV5-1 and TRBJ1-2 for the parts outside the CDR3, the full variable domain is KAGVTQTPRYLIKTRGQQVTLSCSPISGHRSVSWYQQTPGQGLQFLFEYFSETQRNKGNFPGRFSGRQFSNSRSEMNVSTLELGDSALYLCASSLAGTATYGYTFGSGTRLTVV.

The chain employs TRBV7-6 and TRBJ2-3; TRBD2 agrees at 11 bases. Unmatched junction bases numbered 11, after V lost 6 bases and J lost 6 bases. The CDR3 extends over 16 amino acids. Germline loops: CDR1 SGHVS, CDR2 FNYEAQ. The CDR3 is CASSSIAGGPVDTQYF. DNA for the CDR3: TGTGCCAGCAGTTCGATAGCGGGAGGGCCGGTGGATACGCAGTATTTT.

The V call is TRBV7-2, the J call TRBJ1-6; no definite D call. The V gene lost 2 bases and the J gene lost 7 bases, with 9 bases spanning the gap. CDR3 size: 14 residues. Germline V gives CDR1 SGHTA, CDR2 FQGNSA. CDR3 sequence: CASSLRGFNSPLHF. The CDR3 coding sequence is TGTGCCAGCAGCTTAAGAGGATTCAATTCACCCCTCCACTTT.

Only a few counts were recorded for this clone. This chain uses TRBV5-8 with TRBJ2-3, with TRBD1 as a possible D gene (5 bases). There are 12 residues in the CDR3. Germline CDR1 reads SGHTS; CDR2 reads YDEGEE. V shed 7 bases and J shed 7 bases, with 13 bases lying between them. CDR3 in DNA: TGTGCCAGCCTCCAGGGTCTAAATACGCAGTATTTT. This codes for CASLQGLNTQYF.

This sequence joins TRBV21-1 and TRBJ2-2; the table's D call, TRBD2, was not checked against the DNA. TRBV21-1 is a documented pseudogene. This CDR3 has 14 residues. The CDR3 region has the DNA TGTGCCAGCAACGCTAGCGGGAACACCGGGGAGCTGTTTTTT. It codes for CASNASGNTGELFF.

J is TRBJ1-5 and V is TRBV7-2; the D is unclear. The CDR3 extends over 12 amino acids. V was cut by 5 bases and J by 4 bases, with 6 bases left in between. The germline V gene has CDR1 SGHTA and CDR2 FQGNSA. CDR3 region: CASSLQNQPQHF. For the CDR3, the DNA is TGTGCCAGCAGCCTACAGAATCAGCCCCAGCATTTT.

This chain joins TRBV3-1 (or the pseudogene TRBV3-2) and TRBJ2-1, with D possibly being TRBD2 (5 bases). Germline V gene data show CDR1 as LGHDT and CDR2 as YNNKEL (reference sequence). V was trimmed by 0 bases and J by 7 bases, leaving 10 bases between them. The CDR3 has 14 amino acids. The CDR3 spells CASSQEFTRNEQFF. CDR3 sequence (DNA): TGTGCCAGCAGCCAAGAATTCACTAGAAATGAGCAGTTCTTC.

The chain is built from TRBV28 and TRBJ2-1; 9 bases map to TRBD1. CDR1 and CDR2 from the germline V gene are MDHEN and SYDVKM. The V segment lost 4 bases and the J segment 10 bases; nucleotides outside the gene matches: 8. This CDR3 region has 14 residues. CDR3 sequence: CASSSGQGSSEQFF. In DNA form, the CDR3 reads TGTGCCAGCAGTTCGGGACAGGGCTCTTCGGAGCAGTTCTTC.

The chain joins TRBV5-5 to TRBJ2-7; 13 bases line up with TRBD2. Trimming at V came to 0 bases and at J to 4 bases, leaving 4 bases not matched to a gene. This CDR3 contains 16 residues. From germline, CDR1 is SGHKS and CDR2 YYEKEE (reference sequence). CDR3 protein: CASSLVRTSGSYEQYF. The DNA of the CDR3 is TGTGCCAGCAGCTTGGTCCGGACTAGCGGGAGTTACGAGCAGTACTTC.

V gene TRBV4-2 combines with J gene TRBJ1-4, with D possibly being TRBD1 (5 bases). V lost 1 base and J lost 6, with 12 bases in between. CDR1 LGHNA and CDR2 YNFKEQ come from the germline V gene. CDR3 length equals 15 residues. CDR3 sequence: CASSQGLQGYEKLFF. The CDR3 DNA follows: TGTGCCAGCAGCCAAGGGCTCCAGGGATATGAAAAACTGTTTTTT.

This clone was found once. The rearrangement links TRBV7-2 to TRBJ1-1; D is ambiguous. From germline, CDR1 is SGHTA and CDR2 FQGNSA. Trimming removed 5 bases at V and 2 bases at J, with 12 bases between. The CDR3 totals 14 residues. CDR3 in DNA: TGTGCCAGCAGCCCCGCCTACAGAAACACTGAAGCTTTCTTT. Translation: CASSPAYRNTEAFF.

The chain has TRBV7-9 and TRBJ1-1; 8 bases agree with TRBD1. The CDR3 covers 16 residues. V gave up 2 bases and J gave up 4 bases; unmatched junction bases: 9. Germline lookup yields CDR1 SEHNR and CDR2 FQNEAQ (reference sequence). This CDR3 is CASSLIGAGGITEAFF. Written as DNA, the CDR3 is TGTGCCAGCAGCTTAATTGGGGCAGGGGGCATCACTGAAGCTTTCTTT.

The chain links TRBV30 to TRBJ2-7, with D possibly matching TRBD2 (6 bases). Trimming took 3 bases from V and 1 from J, leaving 13 bases between them. Germline lookup yields CDR1 GTSNPN and CDR2 SVGIG (reference sequence). CDR3 length: 14 amino acids. CDR3: CAWRVLASSYEQYF. Written as DNA, the CDR3 is TGTGCCTGGAGGGTACTAGCAAGTTCCTACGAGCAGTACTTC.

V and J are TRBV2 and TRBJ1-2, with TRBD1 matching over 7 bases. The CDR3 spans 15 residues. J lost 7 bases, V lost 3 bases, and 11 bases had no gene match. CDR1 and CDR2 from the germline V gene are SNHLY and FYNNEI. The CDR3 nucleotides read TGTGCCAGCAGTGATCTACAGGGGATTTTAGGTGGCTACACCTTC. Amino acids: CASSDLQGILGGYTF.

The chain joins TRBV6-5 to TRBJ1-2; 8 bases fit TRBD1. In germline, CDR1 is MNHEY, CDR2 SVGAGI. This CDR3 is 15 amino acids long. J gave up 4 bases and V 6 bases, and 10 bases lay outside the gene matches. The CDR3 nucleotides are TGTGCCAGCAGCCGATCTACAGGGGGGGGCTATGGCTACACCTTC. Translating it yields CASSRSTGGGYGYTF.

The chain is built from TRBV5-1 and TRBJ1-6, with unresolved D. Germline loops: CDR1 SGHRS, CDR2 YFSETQ. This CDR3 comprises 13 residues. V was shortened by 2 bases and J by 8 bases, with 8 bases between the two germline ends. In nucleotides, the CDR3 is TGCGCCAGCAGCTTTGGGGAGGATTCACCCCTCCACTTT. Residues: CASSFGEDSPLHF.

The chain carries TRBV7-3 and TRBJ2-2, with 8 bases that match TRBD1. Germline V gives CDR1 SGHTA, CDR2 FQGTGA. This CDR3 spans 13 amino acids. Trimming at V came to 5 bases and at J to 6 bases, leaving 2 bases not matched to a gene. CDR3 region: CASSDRGAGELFF. The CDR3 bases are TGTGCCAGCAGCGACAGGGGAGCCGGGGAGCTGTTTTTT.

The V gene is TRBV5-4, the J gene TRBJ2-2; TRBD2 matches at 12 bases. Unmatched junction bases numbered 6, after V lost 0 bases and J lost 6 bases. CDR3 length equals 17 residues. Germline CDR1 SGHNT, CDR2 YYREEE (reference sequence). CDR3 protein: CASSLDLTSGRSGELFF. The CDR3 DNA reads TGTGCCAGCAGCTTGGACTTGACTAGCGGGAGATCCGGGGAGCTGTTTTTT.

The chain is built from TRBV7-9 and TRBJ2-7, with 10 positions matching TRBD2. Per the germline V gene, CDR1 is SEHNR and CDR2 is FQNEAQ (reference sequence). The junction had 4 bases not matched to a gene; V was cut back by 5 bases and J by 0 bases. CDR3 size: 15 residues. The CDR3 nucleotides are TGTGCCAGCAGCCCACTAGCGGGGAGCTCCTACGAGCAGTACTTC. Translated, it gives CASSPLAGSSYEQYF.

This chain uses TRBV10-1 with TRBJ2-7; TRBD2 aligns across 8 bases. CDR1 and CDR2 from the germline V gene are WNHNN and SYGVQD (reference sequence). CDR3 length: 13 residues. With 2 bases clipped from V and 7 bases from J, the junction kept 4 bases outside the gene matches. CDR3 sequence reads: CASSEMGLEEQYF. The DNA for the CDR3 is TGCGCCAGCAGTGAGATGGGACTAGAGGAGCAGTACTTC.

V usage is TRBV11-3 and J usage is TRBJ2-1, with TRBD2 matching 12 bases. The J segment lost 10 bases and the V segment lost 6 bases, leaving 4 bases of the junction unmatched. Germline CDR1 reads SGHNT; CDR2 reads YENEEA. The CDR3 consists of 13 residues. This CDR3 reads CASRTSGRDEQFF. As DNA, the CDR3 is TGTGCCAGCAGGACTAGCGGGAGAGACGAGCAGTTCTTC.

About this clone: This sample also contains other DNA sequences that code for the same CDR3. The gene calls are TRBV5-1 and TRBJ2-2; 9 bases fit TRBD1. CDR1 and CDR2 (germline): SGHRS, YFSETQ. This CDR3 contains 14 residues. V shed 6 bases, J shed 2 bases, and the junction held 2 bases outside the gene matches. CDR3 amino acids: CASTGQGNTGELFF. The CDR3 nucleotides read TGCGCCAGCACGGGACAGGGTAACACCGGGGAGCTGTTTTTT. The full variable domain, in which reference TRBV5-1 and TRBJ2-2 provide the parts outside the CDR3, is KAGVTQTPRYLIKTRGQQVTLSCSPISGHRSVSWYQQTPGQGLQFLFEYFSETQRNKGNFPGRFSGRQFSNSRSEMNVSTLELGDSALYLCASTGQGNTGELFFGEGSRLTVL.

The V and J genes are TRBV7-9 and TRBJ1-5; D gene uncertain. Germline V gives CDR1 SEHNR, CDR2 FQNEAQ (reference sequence). The V end was cut by 5 bases, the J end by 9 bases, with 11 bases between. The CDR3 is made up of 12 amino acids. The CDR3 sequence: CASSREGWPQHF. The CDR3 DNA sequence: TGTGCCAGCAGCCGAGAGGGATGGCCCCAGCATTTT. Full variable domain (missing parts from reference TRBV7-9 and TRBJ1-5): DTGVSQNPRHKITKRGQNVTFRCDPISEHNRLYWYRQTLGQGPEFLTYFQNEAQLEKSRLLSDRFSAERPKGSFSTLEIQRTEQGDSAMYLCASSREGWPQHFGDGTRLSIL.

The chain has TRBV14 and TRBJ2-7; tentative D call: TRBD1 (6 bases). Trimming cost V 3 bases and J 0 bases, with 15 bases left between them. CDR1 SGHDN and CDR2 FVKESK come from the germline V gene. The length of the CDR3 is 16 residues. The CDR3 nucleotides are TGTGCCAGCAGCCAGCCAGGGGCGACTACCTCCTACGAGCAGTACTTC. Translated: CASSQPGATTSYEQYF.

The V call is TRBV30, the J call TRBJ1-5, with D maybe TRBD1 (6 bases). The V gene's germline CDR1 is GTSNPN and CDR2 SVGIG (reference sequence). The CDR3 consists of 14 residues. V was trimmed by 0 bases and J by 2 bases, leaving 8 bases between them. The CDR3 coding sequence is TGTGCCTGGAGTGTACACAGGGGCAATCAGCCCCAGCATTTT. This codes for CAWSVHRGNQPQHF.

V and J are TRBV10-3 and TRBJ2-5, with a tentative D call TRBD1 (6 bases). Germline V gene data show CDR1 as ENHRY and CDR2 as SYGVKD. The CDR3 totals 14 residues. Between the trimmed V and J ends, which lost 6 bases and 3 bases, there was a span of 14 bases. The CDR3 here is CAIRDSIKEETQYF. The CDR3 nucleotides are TGTGCCATCAGGGACAGTATTAAGGAAGAGACCCAGTACTTC.

The gene calls are TRBV6-5 and TRBJ2-7, with TRBD1 matching over 7 bases. Losses at the gene ends were 6 bases for V and 3 bases for J; bases not matched to a gene: 5. Germline lookup yields CDR1 MNHEY and CDR2 SVGAGI. The CDR3 runs 13 residues. The CDR3 region is CASSQGQNYEQYF. The DNA for the CDR3 is TGTGCCAGCAGCCAGGGACAGAACTACGAGCAGTACTTC.

The V and J genes are TRBV18 and TRBJ2-2; tentative D call: TRBD2 (6 bases). V lost 4 bases to trimming and J lost 3 bases, with 15 bases between them. Germline V gene lookup returns CDR1 KGHSH and CDR2 LQKENI. The CDR3 spans 16 residues. CDR3 amino acids: CASSLTGTQYTGELFF. CDR3 coding DNA: TGTGCCAGCTCACTCACCGGGACTCAATACACCGGGGAGCTGTTTTTT.